This TCR beta chain was documented in a study of T cell repertoires in aging, cancer and after chemotherapy. In the study overall: Approximately 9 million TCR reads made up the full dataset.

Trimming took off 1 base at V and 5 bases at J, with 10 bases between the two ends. The CDR3 runs to 13 residues. The V gene's germline CDR1 is SGHKS and CDR2 YYEKEE (reference sequence). TCR beta rearrangements were amplified from peripheral blood genomic DNA. Rearranged V-D-J TRB sequences were amplified with a mixed TRB-A/B primer pool. Using its own MiXCR run on the multiplex PCR reads, TCRdb lists one record per CDR3 protein. Here the sample spans approximately 6,600 distinct CDR3 sequences, roughly 31% being singletons. The specimen was blood. This clonotype was sampled from a human donor with a blood cancer. The donor label of this sample is uncertain. The rearrangement links TRBV5-5 to TRBJ2-7; D is perhaps TRBD2 (5 bases). In nucleotides, the CDR3 is TGTGCCAGCAGCTTGCTGCCCGGGAACGAGCAGTACTTC. This encodes CASSLLPGNEQYF.